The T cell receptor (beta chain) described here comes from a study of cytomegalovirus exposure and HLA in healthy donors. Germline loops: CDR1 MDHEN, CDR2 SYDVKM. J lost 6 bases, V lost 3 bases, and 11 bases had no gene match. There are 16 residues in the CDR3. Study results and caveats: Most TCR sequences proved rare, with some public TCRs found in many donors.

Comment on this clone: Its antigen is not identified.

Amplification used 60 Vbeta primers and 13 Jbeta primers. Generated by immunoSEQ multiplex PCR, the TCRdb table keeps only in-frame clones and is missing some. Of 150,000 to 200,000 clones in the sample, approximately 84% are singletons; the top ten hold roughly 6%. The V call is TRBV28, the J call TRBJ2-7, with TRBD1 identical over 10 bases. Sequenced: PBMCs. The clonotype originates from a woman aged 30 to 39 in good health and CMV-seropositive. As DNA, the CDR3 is TGTGCCAGCAGTTTGGGACAGGGGTACCCTTGGGGCGAGCAGTACTTC. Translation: CASSLGQGYPWGEQYF.